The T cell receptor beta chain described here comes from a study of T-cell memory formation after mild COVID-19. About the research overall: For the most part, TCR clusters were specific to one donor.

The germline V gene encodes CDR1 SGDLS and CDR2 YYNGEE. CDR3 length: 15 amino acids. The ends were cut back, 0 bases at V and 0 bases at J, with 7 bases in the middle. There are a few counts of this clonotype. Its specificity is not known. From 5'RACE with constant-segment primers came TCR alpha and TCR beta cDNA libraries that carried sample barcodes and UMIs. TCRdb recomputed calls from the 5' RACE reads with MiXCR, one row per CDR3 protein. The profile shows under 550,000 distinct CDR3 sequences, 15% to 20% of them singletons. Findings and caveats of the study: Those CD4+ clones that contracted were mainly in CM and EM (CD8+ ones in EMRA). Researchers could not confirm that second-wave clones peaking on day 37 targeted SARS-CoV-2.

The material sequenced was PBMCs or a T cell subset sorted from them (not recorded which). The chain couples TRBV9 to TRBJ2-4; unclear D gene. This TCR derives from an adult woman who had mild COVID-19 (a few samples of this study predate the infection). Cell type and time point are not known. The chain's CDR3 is CASSVGGVAKNIQYF. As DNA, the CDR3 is TGTGCCAGCAGCGTAGGAGGCGTAGCCAAAAACATTCAGTACTTC.